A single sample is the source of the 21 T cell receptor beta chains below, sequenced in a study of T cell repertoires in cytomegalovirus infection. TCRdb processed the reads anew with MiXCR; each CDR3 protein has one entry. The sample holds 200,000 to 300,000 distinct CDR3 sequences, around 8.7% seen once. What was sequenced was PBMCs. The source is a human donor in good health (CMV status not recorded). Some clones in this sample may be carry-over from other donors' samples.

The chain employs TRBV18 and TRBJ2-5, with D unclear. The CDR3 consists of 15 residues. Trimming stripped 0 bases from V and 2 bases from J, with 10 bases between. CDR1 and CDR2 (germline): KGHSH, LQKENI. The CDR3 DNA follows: TGTGCCAGCTCACCACCATTAGCCGAACAAGAGACCCAGTACTTC. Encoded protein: CASSPPLAEQETQYF.

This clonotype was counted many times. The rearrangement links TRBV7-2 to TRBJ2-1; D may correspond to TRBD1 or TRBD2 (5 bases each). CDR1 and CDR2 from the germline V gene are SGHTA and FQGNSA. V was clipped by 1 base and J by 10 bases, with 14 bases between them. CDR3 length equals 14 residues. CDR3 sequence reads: CASSLGGGRREQFF. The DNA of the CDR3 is TGTGCCAGCAGCTTAGGGGGCGGGCGACGGGAGCAGTTCTTC.

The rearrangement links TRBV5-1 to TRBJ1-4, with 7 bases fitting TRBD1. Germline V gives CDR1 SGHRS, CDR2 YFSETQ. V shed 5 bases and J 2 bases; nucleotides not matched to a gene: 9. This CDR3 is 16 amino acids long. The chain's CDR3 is CASSSSAGQTNEKLFF. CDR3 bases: TGCGCCAGCAGTTCGTCGGCGGGACAGACTAATGAAAAACTGTTTTTT. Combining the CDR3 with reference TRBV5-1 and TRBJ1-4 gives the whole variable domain KAGVTQTPRYLIKTRGQQVTLSCSPISGHRSVSWYQQTPGQGLQFLFEYFSETQRNKGNFPGRFSGRQFSNSRSEMNVSTLELGDSALYLCASSSSAGQTNEKLFFGSGTQLSVL.

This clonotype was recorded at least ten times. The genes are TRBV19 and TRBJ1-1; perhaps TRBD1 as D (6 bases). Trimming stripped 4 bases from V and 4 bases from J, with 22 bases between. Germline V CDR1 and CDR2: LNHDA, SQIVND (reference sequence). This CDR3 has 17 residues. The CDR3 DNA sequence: TGTGCCAGTAGTAGCAAGGGTATTGGGACAAGGAGCACTGAAGCTTTCTTT. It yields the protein CASSSKGIGTRSTEAFF.

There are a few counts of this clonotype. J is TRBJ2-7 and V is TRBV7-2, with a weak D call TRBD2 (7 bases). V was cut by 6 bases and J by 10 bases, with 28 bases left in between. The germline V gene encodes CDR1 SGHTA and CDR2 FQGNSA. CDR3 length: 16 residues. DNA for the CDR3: TGTGCCAGCAGTTCCCGAGGGGGGGGGCTTCCTCCCATCCAGTACTTC. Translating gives CASSSRGGGLPPIQYF.

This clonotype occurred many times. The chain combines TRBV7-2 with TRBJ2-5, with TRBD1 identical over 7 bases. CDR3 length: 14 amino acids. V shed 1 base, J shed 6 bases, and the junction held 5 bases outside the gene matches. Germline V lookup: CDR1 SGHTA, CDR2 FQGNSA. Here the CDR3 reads CASSLVGGRKTQYF. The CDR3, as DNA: TGTGCCAGCAGCTTAGTAGGGGGCCGAAAGACCCAGTACTTC.

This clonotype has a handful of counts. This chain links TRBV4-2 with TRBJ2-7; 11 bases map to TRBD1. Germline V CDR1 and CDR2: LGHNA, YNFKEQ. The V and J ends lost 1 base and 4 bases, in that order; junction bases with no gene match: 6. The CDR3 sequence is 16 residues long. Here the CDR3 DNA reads TGTGCCAGCAGCCAAGCCCGGACAGGGGGCTCGTACGAGCAGTACTTC. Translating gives CASSQARTGGSYEQYF.

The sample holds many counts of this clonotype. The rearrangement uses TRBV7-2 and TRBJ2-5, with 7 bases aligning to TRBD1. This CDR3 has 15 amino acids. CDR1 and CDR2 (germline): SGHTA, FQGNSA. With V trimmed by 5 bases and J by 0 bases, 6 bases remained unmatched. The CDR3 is CASSRQTGNQETQYF. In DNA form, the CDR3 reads TGTGCCAGCAGCCGCCAGACAGGGAACCAAGAGACCCAGTACTTC.

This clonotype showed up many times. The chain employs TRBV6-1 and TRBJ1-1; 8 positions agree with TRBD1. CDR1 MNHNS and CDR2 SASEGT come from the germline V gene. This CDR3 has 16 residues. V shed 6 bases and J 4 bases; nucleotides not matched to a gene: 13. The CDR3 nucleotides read TGTGCCAGCAGGGCCTTCGGACAGGGCCCGGGCACTGAAGCTTTCTTT. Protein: CASRAFGQGPGTEAFF.

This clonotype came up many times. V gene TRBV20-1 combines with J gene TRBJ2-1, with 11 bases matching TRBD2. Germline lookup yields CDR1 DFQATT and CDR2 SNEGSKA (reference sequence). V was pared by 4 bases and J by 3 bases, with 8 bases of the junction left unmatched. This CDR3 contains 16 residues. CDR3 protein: CSAIRLGLADYNEQFF. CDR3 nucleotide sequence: TGCAGTGCTATACGCCTGGGACTAGCGGACTACAATGAGCAGTTCTTC.

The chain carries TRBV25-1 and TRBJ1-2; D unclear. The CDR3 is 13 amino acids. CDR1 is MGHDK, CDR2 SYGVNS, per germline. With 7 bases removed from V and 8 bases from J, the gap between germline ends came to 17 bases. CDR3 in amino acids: CASTRSGNPGYTF. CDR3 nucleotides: TGTGCCAGCACTAGATCGGGAAATCCCGGCTACACCTTC.

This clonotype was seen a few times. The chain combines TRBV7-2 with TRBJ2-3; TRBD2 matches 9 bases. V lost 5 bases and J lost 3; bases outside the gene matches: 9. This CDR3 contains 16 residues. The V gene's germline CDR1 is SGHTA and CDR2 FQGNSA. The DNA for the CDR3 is TGTGCCAGCAGCCCGTCTACGAGCGGGAGGACAGATACGCAGTATTTT. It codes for CASSPSTSGRTDTQYF. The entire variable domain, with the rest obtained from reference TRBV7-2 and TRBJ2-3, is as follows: GAGVSQSPSNKVTEKGKDVELRCDPISGHTALYWYRQSLGQGLEFLIYFQGNSAPDKSGLPSDRFSAERTGGSVSTLTIQRTQQEDSAVYLCASSPSTSGRTDTQYFGPGTRLTVL.

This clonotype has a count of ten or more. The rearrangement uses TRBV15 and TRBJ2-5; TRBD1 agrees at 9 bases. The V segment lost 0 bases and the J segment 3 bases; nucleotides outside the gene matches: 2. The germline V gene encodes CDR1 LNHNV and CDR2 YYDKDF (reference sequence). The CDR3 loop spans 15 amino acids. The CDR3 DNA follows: TGTGCCACCAGCAGAGACTGGACAGGGGAAGAGACCCAGTACTTC. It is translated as CATSRDWTGEETQYF.

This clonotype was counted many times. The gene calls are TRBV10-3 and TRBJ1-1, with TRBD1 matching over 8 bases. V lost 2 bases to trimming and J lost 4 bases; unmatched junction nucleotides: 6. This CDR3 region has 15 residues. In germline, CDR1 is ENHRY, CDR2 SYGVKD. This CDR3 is CAISEGDGQGTEAFF. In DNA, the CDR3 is TGTGCCATCAGTGAGGGGGATGGACAGGGCACTGAAGCTTTCTTT.

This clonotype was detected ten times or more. The CDR3 DNA reads as TGTGCCAGCAGCTTCGACGGGACAGGGGAGCGATTGCAGTTCTTC. It translates to CASSFDGTGERLQFF. V and J are TRBV7-2 and TRBJ2-1; TRBD1 agrees at 10 bases. After removal of 3 bases from V and 12 bases from J, the junction contained 11 bases not matched to a gene. CDR1 and CDR2 from the germline V gene are SGHTA and FQGNSA. CDR3 length equals 15 residues. Drawing the rest from reference TRBV7-2 and TRBJ2-1, the complete variable domain is GAGVSQSPSNKVTEKGKDVELRCDPISGHTALYWYRQSLGQGLEFLIYFQGNSAPDKSGLPSDRFSAERTGGSVSTLTIQRTQQEDSAVYLCASSFDGTGERLQFFGPGTRLTVL.

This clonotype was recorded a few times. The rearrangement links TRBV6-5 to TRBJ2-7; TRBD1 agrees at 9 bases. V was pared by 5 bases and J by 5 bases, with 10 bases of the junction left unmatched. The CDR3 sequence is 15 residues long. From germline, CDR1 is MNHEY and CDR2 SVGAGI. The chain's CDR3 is CASSQRATGGHEQYF. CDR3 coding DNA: TGTGCCAGCAGTCAAAGGGCTACAGGGGGCCACGAGCAGTACTTC.

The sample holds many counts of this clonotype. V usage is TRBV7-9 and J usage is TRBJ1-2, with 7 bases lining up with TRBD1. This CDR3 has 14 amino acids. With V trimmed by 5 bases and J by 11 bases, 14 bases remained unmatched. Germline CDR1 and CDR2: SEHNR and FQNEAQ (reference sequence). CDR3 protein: CASSTPGQSTRYTF. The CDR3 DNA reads TGTGCCAGCAGCACGCCGGGACAGTCGACTAGGTACACCTTC.

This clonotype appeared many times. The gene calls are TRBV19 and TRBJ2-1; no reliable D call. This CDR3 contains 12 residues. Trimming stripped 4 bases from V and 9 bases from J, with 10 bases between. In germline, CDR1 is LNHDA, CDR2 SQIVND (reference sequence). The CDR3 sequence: CASSTGGSEQFF. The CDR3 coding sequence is TGTGCCAGTAGTACCGGCGGAAGTGAGCAGTTCTTC. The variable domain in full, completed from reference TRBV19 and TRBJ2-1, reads DGGITQSPKYLFRKEGQNVTLSCEQNLNHDAMYWYRQDPGQGLRLIYYSQIVNDFQKGDIAEGYSVSREKKESFPLTVTSAQKNPTAFYLCASSTGGSEQFFGPGTRLTVL.

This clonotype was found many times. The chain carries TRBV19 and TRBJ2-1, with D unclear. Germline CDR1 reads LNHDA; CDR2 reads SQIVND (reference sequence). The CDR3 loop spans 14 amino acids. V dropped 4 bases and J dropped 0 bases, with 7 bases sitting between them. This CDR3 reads CASSKASSYNEQFF. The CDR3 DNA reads TGTGCCAGTAGTAAGGCGAGCTCCTACAATGAGCAGTTCTTC. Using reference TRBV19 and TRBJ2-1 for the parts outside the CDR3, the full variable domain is DGGITQSPKYLFRKEGQNVTLSCEQNLNHDAMYWYRQDPGQGLRLIYYSQIVNDFQKGDIAEGYSVSREKKESFPLTVTSAQKNPTAFYLCASSKASSYNEQFFGPGTRLTVL.

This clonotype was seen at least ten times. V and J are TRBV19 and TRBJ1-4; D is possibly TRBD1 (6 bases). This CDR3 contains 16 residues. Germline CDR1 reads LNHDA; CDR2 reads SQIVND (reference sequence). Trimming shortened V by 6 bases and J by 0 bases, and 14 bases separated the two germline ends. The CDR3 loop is CASRRTVTATNEKLFF. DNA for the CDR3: TGTGCCAGTAGGCGGACAGTGACTGCAACTAATGAAAAACTGTTTTTT.

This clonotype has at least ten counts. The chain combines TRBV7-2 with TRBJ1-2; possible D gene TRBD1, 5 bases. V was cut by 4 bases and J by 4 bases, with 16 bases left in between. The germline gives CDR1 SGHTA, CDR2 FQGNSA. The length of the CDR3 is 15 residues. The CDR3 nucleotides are TGTGCCAGCAGCTCCCGTGGGGGGACGACCTATGGCTACACCTTC. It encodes CASSSRGGTTYGYTF.